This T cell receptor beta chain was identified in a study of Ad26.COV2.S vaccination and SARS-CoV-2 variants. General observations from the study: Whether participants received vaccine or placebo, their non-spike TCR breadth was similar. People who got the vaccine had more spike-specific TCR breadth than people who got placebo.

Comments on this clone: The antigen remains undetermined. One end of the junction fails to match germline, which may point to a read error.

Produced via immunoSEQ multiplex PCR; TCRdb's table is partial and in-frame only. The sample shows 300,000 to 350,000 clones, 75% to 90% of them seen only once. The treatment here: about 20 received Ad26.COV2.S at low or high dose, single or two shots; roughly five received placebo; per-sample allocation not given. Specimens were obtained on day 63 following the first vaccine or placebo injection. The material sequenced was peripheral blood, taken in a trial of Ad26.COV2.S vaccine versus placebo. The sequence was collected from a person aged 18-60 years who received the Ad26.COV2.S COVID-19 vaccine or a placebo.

Here the CDR3 reads CASSGPDGPYEQCF. CDR3 nucleotide sequence: TGTGCCAGCAGCGGTCCTGACGGGCCCTACGAGCAGTGCTTC. This chain joins TRBV9 and TRBJ2-7, with D uncertain. Germline V gives CDR1 SGDLS, CDR2 YYNGEE. The CDR3 has 14 amino acids.